By share, the clone carrying this TCR beta chain counts as medium-sized. CDR1 is MDHEN and CDR2 is SYDVKM in the germline V gene. V shed 5 bases, J shed 4 bases, and the junction held 12 bases outside the gene matches. This CDR3 region has 17 residues. These data belong to a study of metastatic and nonmetastatic thyroid tumors. As handled by the study authors: Variation in CDR3 across clinicopathological groups served as the basis for constructing a distant-metastasis classifier in papillary thyroid cancer. TCRdb reanalyzed the PCR reads via MiXCR. The authors' filters were not applied to this entry. The sample lists around 20,000 clones, 27% occurring once. Patients underwent thyroid surgery, and none had received any treatment before it.

This clonotype originated in a female donor with papillary thyroid cancer or a benign thyroid nodule (not recorded which). Some clones in this sample may be carry-over from other donors' samples. The chain uses TRBV28 and TRBJ1-5; 9 nucleotides align to TRBD1. Sequenced sample: blood. The CDR3 nucleotides are TGTGCCAGCAGTCCGGAGCCATCGACAGGGGGAAATCAGCCCCAGCATTTT. Its protein product is CASSPEPSTGGNQPQHF.